This TCR beta chain was sequenced during a study of blood T cells in healthy people across ages. Study at large: Capturing about one barcoded beta molecule per two T cells was achieved by template switching.

Findings and limits, study-wide: Diversity figures derived from one million T cells were judged to underestimate the true value.

Drawn from each donor were 9 to 10 milliliters of peripheral blood. Then a second PCR, running roughly 6 to 11 cycles, was carried out with a sample-barcoded 5' primer and a J-beta primer mix. Sequencing yielded, for each sample, at least 2.5 million paired-end reads carrying CDR3. MiXCR was run by TCRdb on the 5' RACE reads, yielding one entry per CDR3 protein. The data contain roughly 1,300,000 distinct CDR3 sequences, roughly 59% of them singletons. The CDR3 runs 18 residues. Germline CDR1 LGHDT, CDR2 YNNKEL (reference sequence). To note about this clonotype: What it binds is not known. At one end, the junction sequence differs from germline, possibly due to a read error.

The sample was blood. The chain is built from TRBV3-1 and TRBJ1-4, with unresolved D. The origin of this receptor is a young man in good health. The CDR3 here is CAGSLWTAPATTNEKLFF. The CDR3 DNA reads TGTGCCGGCAGCCTGTGGACTGCTCCGGCGACAACTAATGAAAAACTGTTTTTT.